The 6 T cell receptor beta chains below come from one sample, sequenced in a study of T cells in narcolepsy (dated by TCRdb to the late 2010s). Receptors were amplified or captured by the immunoSEQ multiplex PCR assay. What TCRdb holds here is the immuneACCESS table cut down to in-frame rearrangements. Part of the clones is not present; checked against another copy, under half of the missing clones reflect an unresolved V gene, and the others are unexplained. The sample yields about 33,000 clones; about nine tenths were counted once. The top ten constitute 1.2% of the sample. The sequenced sample consisted of CD45RA- memory CD4+ T cells from PBMCs. This sample's cell subset or site label indicates: memory T cells sorted ex vivo from peripheral blood. The receptors come from a human donor with narcolepsy.

This chain connects TRBV6-5 to TRBJ2-2, with 8 bases fitting TRBD2. The CDR3 sequence is 16 residues long. Trimming took 2 bases from V and 5 from J; bases not matched to a gene: 7. Looked up from germline, CDR1 is MNHEY and CDR2 is SVGAGI. In DNA form, the CDR3 reads TGTGCCAGCAGTTACCCCGGGGGGGTCTCAACCGGGGAGCTGTTTTTT. Amino acids: CASSYPGGVSTGELFF.

The gene calls are TRBV7-2 and TRBJ1-2; D call uncertain. The CDR3 is 13 residues long. CDR1 is SGHTA, CDR2 FQGNSA, per germline. V was cut by 4 bases and J by 4 bases, with 10 bases left in between. CDR3 sequence reads: CASSYDPFYGYTF. CDR3 DNA sequence: TGTGCCAGCAGCTATGACCCTTTCTATGGCTACACCTTC.

The V and J genes are TRBV7-8 and TRBJ1-1, with a tentative D call TRBD1 (6 bases). This CDR3 has 16 residues. Between the trimmed V and J ends, which lost 5 bases and 1 base, there was a span of 17 bases. Germline loops: CDR1 SGHVS, CDR2 FQNEAQ. The chain's CDR3 is CASSPNRAWWNTEAFF. CDR3 sequence (DNA): TGTGCCAGCAGCCCAAACAGGGCATGGTGGAACACTGAAGCTTTCTTT.

The chain links TRBV5-1 to TRBJ2-2; D is perhaps TRBD1 or TRBD2 (5 bases each). V lost 6 bases and J lost 2, with 11 bases in between. CDR3 length: 14 amino acids. Germline V lookup: CDR1 SGHRS, CDR2 YFSETQ. In nucleotides, the CDR3 is TGCGCCAGCAAGGGGACCTCCAACACCGGGGAGCTGTTTTTT. It translates to CASKGTSNTGELFF.

The table lists this clone with a few counts. The rearrangement joins TRBV5-1 to TRBJ1-2; tentative D call: TRBD1 (6 bases). Germline V gene sequence: CDR1 SGHRS, CDR2 YFSETQ. Trimming removed 1 base at V and 8 bases at J, with 12 bases between. This CDR3 has 13 amino acids. CDR3 sequence reads: CASSLRVGGGYTF. The CDR3 DNA reads as TGCGCCAGCAGCTTGAGAGTGGGGGGCGGCTACACCTTC.

V is TRBV6-1 and J is TRBJ2-1, with no clear D. This CDR3 is 12 amino acids long. V gave up 5 bases and J gave up 7 bases, with 9 bases separating them. CDR1 and CDR2 from the germline V gene are MNHNS and SASEGT. The CDR3 loop reads CASSMSFNEQFF. CDR3 in DNA: TGTGCCAGCAGTATGTCGTTTAATGAGCAGTTCTTC.